One and the same sample provided the 22 T cell receptor beta chains below, sequenced in a study of shared clonotypes between healthy human individuals. Some clones are missing from TCRdb's copy, which holds only in-frame ones; the method was immunoSEQ multiplex PCR. The repertoire includes about 680,000 clones, roughly nine tenths of them detected once, and nearly 25% sits in the top ten. Positively selected for CCR7, the CD45RO-negative cells used as naive CD8 cells excluded terminally differentiated effector memory CD45RA+ cells. The sequencing sample was made of naive CD8+ T cells sorted from blood. Receptor source: a man aged 30 to 45 in good health.

The V and J genes are TRBV7-2 and TRBJ2-7; 7 bases agree with TRBD1. Losses at the gene ends were 0 bases for V and 7 bases for J; bases not matched to a gene: 3. The CDR3 runs to 13 residues. Germline V CDR1 and CDR2: SGHTA, FQGNSA. The CDR3 DNA reads as TGTGCCAGCAGCTTAGCTCCGACAGGGGAGCAGTACTTC. Translated, it gives CASSLAPTGEQYF.

The genes are TRBV5-1 and TRBJ2-5; D remains unclear. The CDR3 extends over 14 amino acids. Germline-derived CDR1 and CDR2 are SGHRS and YFSETQ. V was clipped by 0 bases and J by 2 bases, with 8 bases between them. CDR3 residues: CASSLVFGQETQYF. The CDR3 DNA sequence: TGCGCCAGCAGCTTGGTTTTCGGGCAAGAGACCCAGTACTTC.

The table lists this clone with a few counts. The chain recombines TRBV27 with TRBJ1-5; a weak D match, TRBD1 (5 bases). Per germline, CDR1 MNHEY and CDR2 SMNVEV (reference sequence). V was clipped by 0 bases and J by 0 bases, with 9 bases between them. The CDR3 has 16 amino acids. As DNA, the CDR3 is TGTGCCAGCAGTTTATCGGGGGGGATTAGCAATCAGCCCCAGCATTTT. This codes for CASSLSGGISNQPQHF.

Of note for this clone: The same CDR3 arises from other DNA sequences in this sample as well. V and J are TRBV7-8 and TRBJ1-5; 8 bases map to TRBD1. J was trimmed by 4 bases and V by 0 bases; bases with no gene match: 2. The CDR3 has 15 residues. Germline assignment: CDR1 SGHVS and CDR2 FQNEAQ. DNA for the CDR3: TGTGCCAGCAGCTTAGCGAGGACAGGGAATCAGCCCCAGCATTTT. Translation gives CASSLARTGNQPQHF.

V gene TRBV2 combines with J gene TRBJ2-1, with D maybe TRBD2 (6 bases). The V and J ends lost 7 bases and 4 bases respectively, with 17 bases between them. Looked up from germline, CDR1 is SNHLY and CDR2 is FYNNEI. CDR3 length: 15 amino acids. For the CDR3, the DNA is TGTGCCAGCACGGTTCTGGAGGGCCCTTACAATGAGCAGTTCTTC. Translating it yields CASTVLEGPYNEQFF.

This clone was counted a few times. The rearrangement links TRBV12-5 to TRBJ2-1, with TRBD2 matching over 7 bases. Per the germline V gene, CDR1 is LGHNT and CDR2 is FRNRAP. V was pared by 4 bases and J by 4 bases, with 4 bases of the junction left unmatched. CDR3 size: 14 residues. This CDR3 reads CASGSGLGYNEQFF. The CDR3 nucleotides are TGTGCTAGTGGTTCAGGACTAGGTTACAATGAGCAGTTCTTC.

CDR3 in DNA: TGCGCCAGCAGCCAAGATCGAATTGGGGGGGGTGAAAAACTGTTTTTT. Translated, it gives CASSQDRIGGGEKLFF. The chain employs TRBV4-3 and TRBJ1-4, with a possible D match to TRBD1 (5 bases). Germline-derived CDR1 and CDR2 are LGHNA and YSLEER. CDR3 length: 16 residues. The germline V and J ends were trimmed by 0 bases and 7 bases, with 15 bases remaining between them.

V gene TRBV7-9 combines with J gene TRBJ1-2, with 10 positions matching TRBD1. Germline values: CDR1 SEHNR, CDR2 FQNEAQ (reference sequence). The V segment lost 6 bases and the J segment 4 bases; nucleotides outside the gene matches: 8. The CDR3 length is 15 residues. DNA for the CDR3: TGTGCCAGCAGACCGGACAGGGGGGTTATCTATGGCTACACCTTC. It yields the protein CASRPDRGVIYGYTF.

The V gene is TRBV7-2, the J gene TRBJ1-2, with D uncertain. V lost 7 bases to trimming and J lost 8 bases, with 26 bases between them. Germline V gene sequence: CDR1 SGHTA, CDR2 FQGNSA. This CDR3 comprises 16 residues. As DNA, the CDR3 is TGTGCCAGCAAGGGAAAAACTATAGTCCTCTCGGAGGGCTACACCTTC. Encoded protein: CASKGKTIVLSEGYTF.

The V and J genes are TRBV4-1 and TRBJ2-5; D gene unclear. The length of the CDR3 is 15 residues. Trimming shortened V by 5 bases and J by 4 bases, and 17 bases separated the two germline ends. Germline V gene sequence: CDR1 MGHRA, CDR2 YSYEKL. The CDR3: CASSDSADAGETQYF. DNA for the CDR3: TGCGCCAGCAGCGATTCGGCCGACGCAGGAGAGACCCAGTACTTC.

The chain is built from TRBV4-1 and TRBJ2-3; 9 nucleotides align to TRBD2. Germline CDR1 MGHRA, CDR2 YSYEKL. V gave up 0 bases and J gave up 15 bases; unmatched junction bases: 10. The CDR3 loop spans 14 amino acids. The CDR3 region has the DNA TGCGCCAGCAGCCAAGATCCCATGAGCGGGGGGAAATATTTT. This translates into CASSQDPMSGGKYF.

This CDR3 is CASSIHSDHEAFF. DNA for the CDR3: TGTGCCAGCAGCATCCATTCAGACCACGAAGCTTTCTTT. The V and J genes are TRBV5-6 and TRBJ1-1; D gene uncertain. CDR1 is SGHDT, CDR2 YYEEEE, per germline. The CDR3 consists of 13 residues. Trimming stripped 4 bases from V and 8 bases from J, with 15 bases between.

V and J are TRBV7-2 and TRBJ1-1; the D is unclear. Deletions cut 1 base from V and 11 bases from J, with 11 bases between. Germline CDR1 is SGHTA and CDR2 is FQGNSA. The CDR3 is made up of 12 amino acids. CDR3 protein: CASSLGAGSAFF. The CDR3 bases are TGTGCCAGCAGCTTAGGCGCCGGGTCGGCTTTCTTT.

The J gene is TRBJ2-7, the V gene TRBV28, with 14 nucleotides matching TRBD2. Unmatched junction bases numbered 4, after V lost 3 bases and J lost 3 bases. This CDR3 has 16 amino acids. Germline CDR1 MDHEN, CDR2 SYDVKM. The CDR3 loop reads CASSLGLAGDFYEQYF. As DNA, the CDR3 is TGTGCCAGCAGTTTGGGACTAGCGGGAGATTTCTACGAGCAGTACTTC.

J is TRBJ2-7 and V is TRBV7-2, with TRBD1 matching over 7 bases. V dropped 2 bases and J dropped 4; count of bases not matched to a gene: 8. The germline CDR1 and CDR2 sequences are SGHTA and FQGNSA. This CDR3 has 15 residues. The CDR3 reads CASSLYRGIKYEQYF. For the CDR3, the DNA is TGTGCCAGCAGCTTATACAGGGGAATCAAGTACGAGCAGTACTTC.

The chain couples TRBV27 to TRBJ2-1; 10 bases line up with TRBD2. This CDR3 is 14 amino acids long. V was clipped by 5 bases and J by 7 bases; unmatched bases: 5. Germline V lookup: CDR1 MNHEY, CDR2 SMNVEV (reference sequence). This chain's CDR3 is CASSPSGRRNEQFF. The CDR3 nucleotides read TGTGCCAGCAGTCCTAGCGGGAGAAGGAATGAGCAGTTCTTC.

The chain employs TRBV6-5 and TRBJ2-7; 9 nucleotides agree with TRBD1. Trimming took 5 bases from V and 3 from J; bases not matched to a gene: 8. This CDR3 spans 15 amino acids. The germline CDR1 and CDR2 sequences are MNHEY and SVGAGI. The chain's CDR3 is CASSKTGGWDYEQYF. In DNA form, the CDR3 reads TGTGCCAGCAGTAAAACAGGGGGCTGGGACTACGAGCAGTACTTC.

V is TRBV6-4 and J is TRBJ2-1; D is ambiguous. Trimming left V 4 bases short and J 3 bases short, with 7 bases between. The V gene's germline CDR1 is MRHNA and CDR2 SNTAGT. This CDR3 contains 13 residues. CDR3 sequence (DNA): TGTGCCAGCAGTGTTGCTAGCTACAATGAGCAGTTCTTC. The encoded protein is CASSVASYNEQFF.

The rearrangement joins TRBV18 to TRBJ2-7; D remains unclear. The V gene's germline CDR1 is KGHSH and CDR2 LQKENI. The V gene lost 0 bases and the J gene lost 0 bases, with 6 bases spanning the gap. The CDR3 runs to 14 residues. The CDR3 loop is CASSPPANSYEQYF. CDR3 in DNA: TGTGCCAGCTCACCACCGGCCAACTCCTACGAGCAGTACTTC.

This clone was counted between two and nine times. DNA of the CDR3: TGTGCCAGCAGCCCGGACAGGATCCTCTACGAGCAGTACTTC. It codes for CASSPDRILYEQYF. V usage is TRBV28 and J usage is TRBJ2-7; 7 bases line up with TRBD1. CDR1 is MDHEN, CDR2 SYDVKM, per germline. The CDR3 has 14 amino acids. Trimming took 6 bases from V and 3 from J; bases not matched to a gene: 8.

This chain connects TRBV2 to TRBJ2-3; perhaps D is TRBD1 or TRBD2 (5 bases each). The CDR3 extends over 16 amino acids. The ends were cut back, 5 bases at V and 0 bases at J, with 15 bases in the middle. Germline CDR1 SNHLY, CDR2 FYNNEI. The CDR3 nucleotides read TGTGCCAGCAGTACTCCCGGGACGGAAAGCACAGATACGCAGTATTTT. Protein sequence: CASSTPGTESTDTQYF.

This chain links TRBV9 with TRBJ1-1; D remains unclear. The V gene's germline CDR1 is SGDLS and CDR2 YYNGEE. V was clipped by 4 bases and J by 0 bases, with 10 bases between them. The CDR3 extends over 14 amino acids. CDR3 DNA sequence: TGTGCCAGCAGCCTATTCCCCCTGAACACTGAAGCTTTCTTT. Protein sequence: CASSLFPLNTEAFF.